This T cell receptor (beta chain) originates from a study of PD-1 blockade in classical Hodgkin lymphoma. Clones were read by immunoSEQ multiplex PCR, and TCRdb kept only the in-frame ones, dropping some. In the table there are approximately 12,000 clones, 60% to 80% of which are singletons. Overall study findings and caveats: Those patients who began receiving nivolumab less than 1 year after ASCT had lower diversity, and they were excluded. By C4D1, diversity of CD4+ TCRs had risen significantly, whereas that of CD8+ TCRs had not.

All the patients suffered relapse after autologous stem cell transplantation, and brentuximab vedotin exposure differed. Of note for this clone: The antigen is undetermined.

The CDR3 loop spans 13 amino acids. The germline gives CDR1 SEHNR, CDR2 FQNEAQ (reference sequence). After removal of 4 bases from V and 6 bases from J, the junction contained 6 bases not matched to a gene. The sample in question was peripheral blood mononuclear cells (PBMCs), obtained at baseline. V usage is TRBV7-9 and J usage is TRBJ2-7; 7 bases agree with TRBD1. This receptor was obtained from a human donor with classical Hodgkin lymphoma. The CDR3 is CASSSGTAIEQYF. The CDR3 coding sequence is TGTGCCAGCAGCTCCGGGACAGCCATCGAGCAGTACTTC.